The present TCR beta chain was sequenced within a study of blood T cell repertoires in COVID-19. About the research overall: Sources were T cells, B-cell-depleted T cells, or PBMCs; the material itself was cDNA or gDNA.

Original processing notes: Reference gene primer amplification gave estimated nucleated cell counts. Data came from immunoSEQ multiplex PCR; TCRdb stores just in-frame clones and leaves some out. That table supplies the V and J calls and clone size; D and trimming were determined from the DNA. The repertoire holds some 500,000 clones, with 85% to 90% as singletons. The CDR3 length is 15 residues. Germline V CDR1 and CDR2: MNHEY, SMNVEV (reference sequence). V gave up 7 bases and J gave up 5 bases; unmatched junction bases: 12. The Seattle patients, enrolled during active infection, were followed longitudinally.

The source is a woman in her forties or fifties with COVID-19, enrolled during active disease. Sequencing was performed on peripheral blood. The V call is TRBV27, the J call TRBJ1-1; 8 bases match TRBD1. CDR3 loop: CASTEGRGRGTEAFF. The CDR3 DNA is TGTGCCAGCACCGAAGGCAGGGGGCGAGGAACTGAAGCTTTCTTT.